The 9 T cell receptor beta chains presented below share a single source sample, sequenced in a study of shared clonotypes between healthy human individuals. TCRdb keeps only in-frame clones here, not all; method: immunoSEQ multiplex PCR. The table has 950,000 to 1,100,000 clones, approximately 70% seen once. Sequenced sample: memory CD4+ T cells sorted from blood. Indicated subset: CD45RA-negative fraction. These receptors all come from a man younger than 30 in good health.

As regards this clone: This same CDR3 is encoded by further DNA sequences in the sample. The rearrangement links TRBV10-3 to TRBJ2-4, with 8 bases lining up with TRBD2. Per germline, CDR1 ENHRY and CDR2 SYGVKD. The CDR3 runs to 11 residues. The junction had 0 bases not matched to a gene; V was cut back by 6 bases and J by 8 bases. CDR3 sequence (DNA): TGTGCCATCAGCGGGGGGGACATTCAGTACTTC. This codes for CAISGGDIQYF.

The chain uses TRBV7-9 and TRBJ1-1; 7 bases agree with TRBD1. CDR3 length: 15 residues. Trimming removed 3 bases from V and 4 bases from J; junction bases left unmatched: 8. Germline-derived CDR1 and CDR2 are SEHNR and FQNEAQ (reference sequence). CDR3 nucleotide sequence: TGTGCCAGCAGCTTTCAAGGGGGCAAGAGCACTGAAGCTTTCTTT. This sequence encodes CASSFQGGKSTEAFF. Complete variable domain (other parts from reference TRBV7-9 and TRBJ1-1): DTGVSQNPRHKITKRGQNVTFRCDPISEHNRLYWYRQTLGQGPEFLTYFQNEAQLEKSRLLSDRFSAERPKGSFSTLEIQRTEQGDSAMYLCASSFQGGKSTEAFFGQGTRLTVV.

The CDR3 DNA sequence: TGTGCCAGCACCACCATCGGGTCACCCCTCCACTTT. This translates into CASTTIGSPLHF. V usage is TRBV28 and J usage is TRBJ1-6, with D unresolved. This CDR3 contains 12 residues. Trimming removed 7 bases from V and 10 bases from J, with 11 bases in between. In germline, CDR1 is MDHEN, CDR2 SYDVKM.

The rearrangement links TRBV6-6 to TRBJ2-3; D is perhaps TRBD1 (5 bases). Germline CDR1 MNHNY, CDR2 SVGAGI (reference sequence). The CDR3 is 15 residues long. The V end lost 2 bases, the J end lost 0 bases, and 9 bases lay between the germline ends. The CDR3 loop reads CASSYGAPSTDTQYF. The CDR3 region has the DNA TGTGCCAGCAGTTACGGGGCGCCTAGCACAGATACGCAGTATTTT.

This clone was detected only a few times. The rearrangement joins TRBV4-3 to TRBJ1-6; 7 nucleotides match TRBD1. The CDR3 sequence is 15 residues long. V lost 0 bases to trimming and J lost 8 bases; unmatched junction nucleotides: 4. The V gene's germline CDR1 is LGHNA and CDR2 YSLEER. The CDR3 DNA follows: TGCGCCAGCAGCCAAGACTCGCAGGGGGATTCACCCCTCCACTTT. Its translation is CASSQDSQGDSPLHF.

V gene TRBV18 combines with J gene TRBJ2-7; TRBD1 matches at 9 bases. This CDR3 is 14 amino acids long. Looked up from germline, CDR1 is KGHSH and CDR2 is LQKENI. J lost 5 bases, V lost 5 bases, and 7 bases had no gene match. CDR3 amino acids: CASSSTGGSNEQYF. The DNA for the CDR3 is TGTGCCAGCTCATCGACAGGGGGATCCAACGAGCAGTACTTC.

This chain joins TRBV10-3 and TRBJ2-5, with unresolved D. Germline V gene sequence: CDR1 ENHRY, CDR2 SYGVKD. This CDR3 contains 13 residues. V lost 2 bases and J 2 bases, leaving 6 bases between the germline ends. The CDR3 DNA reads TGTGCCATCAGTGAGGAGAAACAAGAGACCCAGTACTTC. Amino acid sequence: CAISEEKQETQYF.

J is TRBJ2-1 and V is TRBV10-1, with D perhaps matching TRBD1 or TRBD2 (5 bases each). Trimming left V 2 bases short and J 7 bases short, with 15 bases between. Germline V lookup: CDR1 WNHNN, CDR2 SYGVQD (reference sequence). This CDR3 has 15 amino acids. The CDR3 protein is CASSEGTVVRNEQFF. The CDR3 DNA follows: TGCGCCAGCAGTGAGGGGACGGTGGTCAGGAATGAGCAGTTCTTC.

This chain joins TRBV28 and TRBJ1-1; tentative D call: TRBD1 (6 bases). Germline V gene sequence: CDR1 MDHEN, CDR2 SYDVKM. The CDR3 is 14 residues long. V was clipped by 7 bases and J by 4 bases, with 16 bases between them. The CDR3 reads CASTPHREGTEAFF. Written as DNA, the CDR3 is TGTGCCAGCACTCCCCACAGGGAGGGCACTGAAGCTTTCTTT.